The T cell receptor beta chain described here comes from a study of T cells after posttransplantation cyclophosphamide. This clone appeared many times. Clones were sequenced by immunoSEQ multiplex PCR, and TCRdb holds only the in-frame ones, with some missing. Observed in the sample are about 14,000 clones, none of them singletons. Cyclophosphamide on days +3 and +4 followed busulfan-fludarabine conditioning and a marrow graft. The CDR3 spans 14 residues. Germline loops: CDR1 KGHSH, CDR2 LQKENI. Trimming stripped 3 bases from V and 6 bases from J, with 12 bases between. The chain employs TRBV18 and TRBJ2-1; D gene ambiguous. The receptor was isolated from a female patient in her thirties or forties who received an allogeneic stem cell transplant from a related donor, was CMV-positive, and had no GVHD. Some T cells may be the graft donor's. The sample consisted of PBMCs, taken 950 to 1,200 days after allogeneic stem cell transplant with posttransplant cyclophosphamide. CDR3 DNA: TGTGCCAGCTCACCTGCCCAGGCAGGCAATGAGCAGTTCTTC. Amino acids: CASSPAQAGNEQFF.